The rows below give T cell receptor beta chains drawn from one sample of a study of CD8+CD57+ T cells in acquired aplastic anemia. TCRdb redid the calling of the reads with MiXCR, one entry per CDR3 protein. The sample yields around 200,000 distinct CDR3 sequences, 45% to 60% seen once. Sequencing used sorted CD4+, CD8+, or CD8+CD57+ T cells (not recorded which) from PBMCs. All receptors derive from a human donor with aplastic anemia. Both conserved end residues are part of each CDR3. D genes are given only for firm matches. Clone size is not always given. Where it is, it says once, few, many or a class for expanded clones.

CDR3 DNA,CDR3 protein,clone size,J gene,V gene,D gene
TGTGCCAGCGGGACCTATGGACATATGATTAACTATGGCTACACCTTC,CASGTYGHMINYGYTF,-,TRBJ1-2,TRBV12-3/TRBV12-4,-
TGTGCCATCAGTGAGGAGGGTATGGGGGCGCGCTACGAGCAGTACTTC,CAISEEGMGARYEQYF,-,TRBJ2-7,TRBV10-3,-
TGTGCCATCAGTGCTAGGGAGATTCAGAACTATGGCTACACCTTC,CAISAREIQNYGYTF,few,TRBJ1-2,TRBV10-3,-
TGTGCCAGCAGTTTAGCGGGGGTTTCGACAGATACGCAGTATTTT,CASSLAGVSTDTQYF,many,TRBJ2-3,TRBV2,TRBD2
TGTGCCAGCAGTGTCGGTCCTGGGGCCCAGTACTTC,CASSVGPGAQYF,few,TRBJ2-5,TRBV2,-
TGTGCTAGTGGTTTGGTACTAGCGGGCCACAATGAGCAGTTCTTC,CASGLVLAGHNEQFF,many,TRBJ2-1,TRBV12-5,TRBD2
TGTGCCAGCAGTGCAGGGGATGAGCAGTTCTTC,CASSAGDEQFF,-,TRBJ2-1,TRBV2,-
TGTGCCAGCAGTATGACAGGACGCACTGAAGCTTTCTTT,CASSMTGRTEAFF,many,TRBJ1-1,TRBV6-1,-
TGTGCCACCAGCCGGTACAGAGTGGAAGATACGCAGTATTTT,CATSRYRVEDTQYF,-,TRBJ2-3,TRBV24-1,-
TGCGCCAGCAGCTTGGTAGTAGCGGGAGGGTCCTACGAGCAGTACTTC,CASSLVVAGGSYEQYF,-,TRBJ2-7,TRBV5-1,TRBD2
TGTGCCACCAGTGATTTGAGGGGGGGGAGCACAGATACGCAGTATTTT,CATSDLRGGSTDTQYF,many,TRBJ2-3,TRBV24-1,-
TGTGCCACCAGTGACTCGGGACGGACCCATAATGAAAAACTGTTTTTT,CATSDSGRTHNEKLFF,many,TRBJ1-4,TRBV24-1,-
TGTGCCACCGCTAAGCGGGCGACAGGGGAGACCCAGTACTTC,CATAKRATGETQYF,-,TRBJ2-5,TRBV15,-
TGTGCCAGTAAGGGGGCGGTCACTGAAGCTTTCTTT,CASKGAVTEAFF,-,TRBJ1-1,TRBV6-6,TRBD1
TGCAGTGCCGCCCGCGGGTCCCTCTCCTACAATGAGCAGTTCTTC,CSAARGSLSYNEQFF,-,TRBJ2-1,TRBV20-1,-
TGCAGTGCCCGGGGGAAAGGATTCGGCGAGCAGTACTTC,CSARGKGFGEQYF,many,TRBJ2-7,TRBV20-1,-
TGCAGCAGCTCCCGGGACCCGGTGGGAGAGCAGTACTTC,CSSSRDPVGEQYF,-,TRBJ2-7,TRBV29-1,-
TGCAGCGCTAAGAGATCGCTAGCGGGGAATGAGCAGTTCTTC,CSAKRSLAGNEQFF,-,TRBJ2-1,TRBV29-1,TRBD2
TGCAGCGTCCCTGCTCCGGGCTCCTACGAGCAGTACTTC,CSVPAPGSYEQYF,-,TRBJ2-7,TRBV29-1,-
TGTGCCTGGAGCTTGACAGGGGGCTGGGGCAATCAGCCCCAGCATTTT,CAWSLTGGWGNQPQHF,-,TRBJ1-5,TRBV30,TRBD1
TGTGCCAGCAGCCTTGGGACTCACTACGAGCAGTACTTC,CASSLGTHYEQYF,-,TRBJ2-7,TRBV7-3,-
TGTGCCAGCAGCGACCGCCGTACCTACGAGCAGTACTTC,CASSDRRTYEQYF,-,TRBJ2-7,TRBV7-6,-
TGTGCCAGTAGTATCCCTAGCGGGGGGGCTCCAGAGACCCAGTACTTC,CASSIPSGGAPETQYF,-,TRBJ2-5,TRBV19,TRBD2
TGCAGCGTTACTGGACAGGGTCATGGCTACACCTTC,CSVTGQGHGYTF,once,TRBJ1-2,TRBV29-1,TRBD1
TGTGCCATCACCCGGAGCAACCAAGAGACCCAGTACTTC,CAITRSNQETQYF,-,TRBJ2-5,TRBV2,-
TGTGCCACCAGCAGGGACGGGGCAGGAGTAGGCTACACCTTC,CATSRDGAGVGYTF,-,TRBJ1-2,TRBV15,-
TGCAGCGTTGGACTAGCGGGAAGACGCAATGAGCAGTTCTTC,CSVGLAGRRNEQFF,-,TRBJ2-1,TRBV29-1,TRBD2
TGTGCCAGCACAGGGTATAGCAATCAGCCCCAGCATTTT,CASTGYSNQPQHF,-,TRBJ1-5,TRBV25-1,-
TGTGCCAGCAGCCTCAATCAGCCCCAGCATTTT,CASSLNQPQHF,-,TRBJ1-5,TRBV12-3/TRBV12-4,-
TGTGCCAGTAACCAGGCCTACAATGAGCAGTTCTTC,CASNQAYNEQFF,few,TRBJ2-1,TRBV19,-
TGTGCCAGCAGTAAGCAGACAGGGATCGGAGAGACCCAGTACTTC,CASSKQTGIGETQYF,many,TRBJ2-5,TRBV6-5,TRBD1
TGCAGCGTTGATGACAGGCTCCAGGGCTATGGCTACACCTTC,CSVDDRLQGYGYTF,-,TRBJ1-2,TRBV29-1,-
TGTGCCAGTAGTGTCATCCAGGGACAGGGGACCCAGCCCCAGCATTTT,CASSVIQGQGTQPQHF,-,TRBJ1-5,TRBV19,TRBD1
TGTGCCAGCAAACCACTAGCCAAAAACATTCAGTACTTC,CASKPLAKNIQYF,-,TRBJ2-4,TRBV2,-